This TCR beta chain was captured by sequencing in a study of high-grade serous ovarian cancer treatment subgroups (dated by TCRdb to the early 2020s). About the full investigation: On average, sequencing produced about 15,000 reads and under 8,500 unique TCR beta rearrangements for each sample. One primary tumor sample and two metastatic tumor samples were contributed by each patient, so that fewer than 95 samples were obtained in total. The cohort comprised about 30 patients: about ten with no residual disease after primary surgery (R0), about ten excellent NACT responders, and about ten poor NACT responders. TCR beta repertoires were profiled in patients with high-grade serous ovarian cancer who were grouped, under a laparoscopic triage algorithm, by complete gross resection or by neoadjuvant chemotherapy response.

Collection of tumor samples took place before definitive surgery or chemotherapy. The MD Anderson Biospecimen Extraction Resource handled genomic DNA extraction, while the MD Anderson Cancer Genomics Laboratory carried out the TCR sequencing. Study-wide findings and limitations: Bulk tumor TCR sequencing lacked spatial information, limiting insight into HGSC tumor complexity and diversity. Repertoire similarity between tumors from the same patient ranged from roughly 0.095 to 0.85, while tumors from different patients showed almost no similarity. The TCR repertoire analyses centered on CDR3, leaving CDR1 and CDR2 unanalyzed. Neoantigen level correlated positively with TCR clonal relatedness, and copy number variation and mutation load from whole-genome sequencing showed a positive trend with TCR clonal relatedness.

The germline V gene yields LGHNA for CDR1 and YNFKEQ for CDR2. Counted from cysteine to phenylalanine, this CDR3 has 15 amino acids. Left in the record is the CDR3 DNA by itself, 45 bases read in frame from the first base. The V end gives up 4 bases and the J end 5 bases, leaving 9 bases in the junction not matched to a gene. The 80 to 90 tumor samples underwent high-throughput TCR profiling using ImmunoSEQ. The original pipeline was this. Richness (unique productive sequences), clonality, evenness and relatedness were included as repertoire diversity metrics, and similarity between samples was assessed with the Bhattacharyya coefficient. A sensitivity analysis excluded TCRs with fewer than two reads and gave consistent conclusions. As stored in TCRdb, this immuneACCESS dataset retains in-frame rearrangements with V and J assigned. A fraction of the clones does not appear; measured against another copy, unresolved V genes explain less than half of the discrepancy, and the remainder lacks a known reason. The DNA was the basis for D and trimming; V, J and clone size are from that table. The table for this sample lists more than 3,500 clones; roughly four fifths of them were counted only once. The top ten constitute about 5.5% of the sample.

For this clone: Its antigen specificity is not known. No base-level quality is on record; no much larger clone is a single base apart.

The sample consisted of tumor tissue. The V and J genes are TRBV4-2 and TRBJ2-7, and 9 junctional nucleotides match TRBD2. The receptor's source is a human donor with high-grade serous ovarian cancer. This receptor has the CDR3 CASSPEVAGEDEQYF. The DNA sequence is given as TGTGCCAGCAGCCCCGAAGTAGCGGGAGAGGACGAGCAGTACTTC.